A selection of T cell receptor beta chains follows, all from one sample in a study of identical twins. TCRdb fed the 5' RACE reads into MiXCR, producing one record per CDR3 protein. This sample yields 300,000 or so distinct CDR3 sequences, of which 7.5% to 9.5% are seen a single time; roughly 6.4% belongs to the top ten. The sample also formed part of further work on yellow fever vaccine responses in identical twins.

Sequencing used CD8+ T cells sorted from blood. These TCRs come from a woman between 18 and 29 years old in good health. Both conserved end residues are part of each CDR3. A D gene is named only where the DNA matches it firmly. A row's size may be missing; if present it is once, few, many or a size class.

NA	NA	TRBV2	TRBJ2-1	CASSDPGLMYNEQFF	TGTGCCAGCAGTGACCCAGGACTCATGTACAATGAGCAGTTCTTC
few	NA	TRBV20-1	TRBJ2-7	CSARDLRGYEQYF	TGCAGTGCTAGAGATCTCAGGGGTTACGAGCAGTACTTC
few	TRBD1	TRBV29-1	TRBJ2-1	CSVEWGTGGVNEQFF	TGCAGCGTTGAATGGGGGACAGGGGGGGTCAATGAGCAGTTCTTC
many	NA	TRBV5-1	TRBJ1-5	CANRTTDSNQPQHF	TGCGCCAACCGCACGACAGATAGCAATCAGCCCCAGCATTTT
few	NA	TRBV5-1	TRBJ2-3	CASSLWLGFGTDTQYF	TGCGCCAGCAGCTTATGGTTAGGCTTCGGCACAGATACGCAGTATTTT
NA	TRBD2	TRBV5-1	TRBJ2-5	CASSLGLGLETQYF	TGCGCCAGCAGCCTAGGACTAGGTTTGGAGACCCAGTACTTC
many	NA	TRBV5-1	TRBJ1-5	CASRDGNQPQHF	TGCGCCAGCAGGGACGGCAATCAGCCCCAGCATTTT
few	NA	TRBV6-1	TRBJ2-7	CASRSQGRDGEQYF	TGTGCCAGCAGATCACAGGGAAGGGATGGGGAGCAGTACTTC
many	NA	TRBV4-2	TRBJ2-5	CASSQGVGEETQYF	TGTGCCAGCAGCCAAGGTGTGGGGGAAGAGACCCAGTACTTC
NA	TRBD1	TRBV27	TRBJ1-1	CASSSFLRGPVTEAFF	TGTGCCAGCAGTTCATTTCTCAGGGGGCCGGTAACTGAAGCTTTCTTT
few	TRBD1	TRBV30	TRBJ2-7	CAWTNRGLRYEQYF	TGTGCCTGGACTAACAGGGGTTTAAGATACGAGCAGTACTTC
many	TRBD2	TRBV28	TRBJ2-7	CASSLYGAGGSSYEQYF	TGTGCCAGCAGTTTATACGGGGCGGGGGGGAGCTCCTACGAGCAGTACTTC
NA	NA	TRBV9	TRBJ2-1	CASSVVSKGNEQFF	TGTGCCAGCAGCGTAGTATCCAAGGGCAATGAGCAGTTCTTC
few	TRBD1	TRBV5-4	TRBJ2-3	CASSLGQGSGDTQYF	TGTGCCAGCAGCTTAGGACAGGGGTCGGGAGATACGCAGTATTTT
many	TRBD1	TRBV24-1	TRBJ2-7	CATSDAGTGYYEQYF	TGTGCCACCAGTGATGCCGGGACAGGTTACTACGAGCAGTACTTC
many	NA	TRBV7-9	TRBJ2-2	CASSPYTGELFF	TGTGCCAGCAGCCCCTACACCGGGGAGCTGTTTTTT
NA	TRBD2	TRBV6-5	TRBJ2-1	CASSYVFAGDSYNEQFF	TGTGCCAGCAGTTACGTCTTCGCGGGGGACTCCTACAATGAGCAGTTCTTC
many	NA	TRBV6-2/TRBV6-3	TRBJ2-3	CASSYQRQIPDTQYF	TGTGCCAGCAGTTACCAGAGACAGATCCCGGATACGCAGTATTTT
many	NA	TRBV15	TRBJ2-1	CATSREASEDNEQFF	TGTGCCACCAGCAGAGAAGCTAGCGAGGACAATGAGCAGTTCTTC
few	NA	TRBV29-1	TRBJ1-1	CSVVEISGTPGAFF	TGCAGCGTTGTAGAGATTTCCGGGACACCAGGAGCTTTCTTT
many	NA	TRBV4-3	TRBJ2-1	CASSQDSSSYNEQFF	TGCGCCAGCAGCCAAGATTCTTCCTCCTACAATGAGCAGTTCTTC
few	NA	TRBV27	TRBJ2-1	CASGKPPQTYNEQFF	TGTGCCAGCGGTAAGCCACCACAGACCTACAATGAGCAGTTCTTC
few	NA	TRBV4-1	TRBJ1-2	CASSQDLQNYGYTF	TGCGCCAGCAGCCAAGACCTACAGAACTATGGCTACACCTTC